This T cell receptor (beta chain) was documented in a study of OX40 agonist ivuxolimab in advanced cancers. At the level of the study: Patients treated during dose escalation were battling hepatocellular carcinoma, melanoma, renal cell or head and neck cancer.

V lost 3 bases and J 0 bases, leaving 13 bases between the germline ends. CDR1 and CDR2 (germline): SGHRS, YFSETQ. CDR3 length: 16 amino acids. Study conclusions and caveats: Partial responders at 0.1-3.0 mg/kg showed near-lowest clonal expansion. Some patients without response likewise showed low normalized clonal expansion. At 0.1 to 3.0 mg/kg and by week 6, CD4+ and CD8+ T cells in the blood had expanded clonally.

Method: immunoSEQ multiplex PCR; TCRdb's copy keeps in-frame clones and lacks some. In the table there are 80,000 to 95,000 clones, around nine tenths of which are singletons. Of note for this clone: Antigen: not known.

This chain connects TRBV5-1 to TRBJ1-3, with D possibly being TRBD1 (6 bases). The sequencing used CD4+ or CD8+ T cells sorted from blood, collected in a trial of the OX40 agonist ivuxolimab. This receptor was taken from an adult with an advanced solid tumor such as melanoma, head and neck, liver or kidney cancer. CDR3 nucleotides: TGCGCCAGCAGCTCCCGGGGACATCGCTCTGGAAACACCATATATTTT. It codes for CASSSRGHRSGNTIYF.